This TCR beta chain was retrieved from a study of cytomegalovirus exposure and HLA in healthy donors. Notes on the study in general: The study labeled around 160 TCR beta chains cytomegalovirus-associated. Researchers had no immune exposure information except CMV serostatus available. It was reported in a later analysis that an Asian-associated ancestry cluster showed fewer N-insertions than the approximately 670-donor mean. Across HLA loci, a later analysis found differing TCR association rates, with DRB1 most and HLA-C fewest.

The V end lost 7 bases, the J end lost 0 bases, and 13 bases lay between the germline ends. Germline lookup yields CDR1 ENHRY and CDR2 SYGVKD. This CDR3 has 16 residues. Primers for the PCR totalled 60 Vbeta and 13 Jbeta. TCRdb keeps only in-frame clones here, not all; method: immunoSEQ multiplex PCR. The sample has some 250,000 clones, 75% to 85% seen once. A few counts support this clone. No antigen is known for it. This clonotype originated in an older woman in good health and CMV-seropositive. The chain couples TRBV10-3 to TRBJ2-6; weak D call: TRBD2 (6 bases). Material for sequencing was PBMCs. The CDR3 spells CAINSGVSSGANVLTF. Here the CDR3 DNA reads TGTGCCATCAACTCGGGAGTTTCCTCTGGGGCCAACGTCCTGACTTTC.